This TCR beta chain originates from a study of T cells after posttransplantation cyclophosphamide. Germline V gene lookup returns CDR1 SGHRS and CDR2 YFSETQ. The V segment lost 4 bases and the J segment 7 bases; nucleotides outside the gene matches: 2. The CDR3 covers 15 residues. Controls had myeloablative marrow grafts with methotrexate and calcineurin inhibitor, sampled at 1 year. Profiling relied on immunoSEQ multiplex PCR, and the TCRdb table lists in-frame clones only, not all of them. This table has about 10,000 clones, more than 75% appearing once. This TCR was recovered from a young adult male patient who received an allogeneic stem cell transplant from an unrelated donor, was CMV-positive, and had no GVHD. The graft donor may have contributed some T cells. The material was PBMCs, obtained after an allogeneic stem cell transplant with a calcineurin inhibitor and methotrexate. This rearrangement joins TRBV5-1 to TRBJ2-1, with 16 bases identical to TRBD2. The CDR3 nucleotides are TGCGCCAGCAGCCCGGGACTAGCGGGAGGGAATGAGCAGTTCTTC. Translation gives CASSPGLAGGNEQFF.